These 10 T cell receptor beta chains were sequenced from one sample in a study of vaccination effects on CD4 cells after COVID-19. These receptors lack a known antigen. Scientists isolated CD4+ T cells after a roughly 10-day culture period ended. Convalescent patients had PCR-confirmed SARS-CoV-2 infection between March and December 2020. All participants had two doses of either the BNT162b2 or mRNA-1273 vaccine. The protocol was immunoSEQ multiplex PCR, while the TCRdb copy is restricted to in-frame clones and leaves out a portion. Of 50,000 or so clones listed, about 74% are singletons. The material was CD4+ T cells from PBMCs cultured without peptide, obtained after COVID-19 vaccination. The receptor set was obtained from a human donor who had a prior SARS-CoV-2 infection.

The V and J genes are TRBV11-1 and TRBJ2-7, with TRBD1 matching over 7 bases. The germline V gene encodes CDR1 SGHAT and CDR2 FQDESV (reference sequence). V shed 6 bases and J 2 bases; nucleotides not matched to a gene: 10. The CDR3 is made up of 15 amino acids. This CDR3 reads CASSQTGSAAYEQYF. Written as DNA, the CDR3 is TGTGCCAGCAGTCAGACAGGGAGTGCCGCCTACGAGCAGTACTTC.

V and J are TRBV4-2 and TRBJ2-3; D perhaps matches TRBD2 (5 bases). CDR1 is LGHNA, CDR2 YNFKEQ, per germline. Trimming stripped 0 bases from V and 5 bases from J, with 12 bases between. The CDR3 sequence is 15 residues long. The CDR3 sequence is CASSQERGRGDTQYF. The CDR3 DNA is TGTGCCAGCAGCCAAGAACGTGGGAGAGGAGATACGCAGTATTTT.

The CDR3: CASSSMPGELFF. CDR3 DNA: TGTGCCAGCAGCTCAATGCCCGGGGAGCTGTTTTTT. This chain uses TRBV3-1 (or the pseudogene TRBV3-2) with TRBJ2-2, with D unclear. Germline V lookup: CDR1 LGHDT, CDR2 YNNKEL (reference sequence). V was pared by 5 bases and J by 6 bases, with 7 bases between. The CDR3 covers 12 residues.

This clone was detected only a few times. This chain joins TRBV12-3 or TRBV12-4 and TRBJ1-2; tentative D call: TRBD1 (5 bases). The V end lost 2 bases, the J end lost 7 bases, and 5 bases lay between the germline ends. The CDR3 length is 11 residues. For the CDR3, the DNA is TGTGCCAGCAGTTTAAGGGGTGGCTACACCTTC. Amino acid sequence: CASSLRGGYTF.

The chain uses TRBV24-1 and TRBJ2-1; D gene ambiguous. Trimming left V 2 bases short and J 9 bases short, with 19 bases between. The CDR3 sequence is 16 residues long. Germline V gives CDR1 KGHDR, CDR2 SFDVKD. The CDR3 loop is CATSDYLTGGGVEQFF. In DNA, the CDR3 is TGTGCCACCAGTGATTACTTGACGGGCGGTGGGGTTGAGCAGTTCTTC.

The chain joins TRBV11-3 to TRBJ2-2; D gene unclear. CDR1 SGHNT and CDR2 YENEEA come from the germline V gene. Trimming removed 0 bases at V and 5 bases at J, with 4 bases between. The CDR3 spans 13 residues. The CDR3: CASSLDRTGELFF. Here the CDR3 DNA reads TGTGCCAGCAGCTTAGACAGGACCGGGGAGCTGTTTTTT. The whole variable domain, remainder taken from reference TRBV11-3 and TRBJ2-2, is EAGVVQSPRYKIIEKKQPVAFWCNPISGHNTLYWYLQNLGQGPELLIRYENEEAVDDSQLPKDRFSAERLKGVDSTLKIQPAELGDSAVYLCASSLDRTGELFFGEGSRLTVL.

The chain has TRBV7-8 and TRBJ1-1; 7 bases match TRBD1. Unmatched junction bases numbered 6, after V lost 5 bases and J lost 3 bases. Germline lookup yields CDR1 SGHVS and CDR2 FQNEAQ. The CDR3 is made up of 14 amino acids. CDR3 coding DNA: TGTGCCAGCAGCCCACCGACAGGGCACACTGAAGCTTTCTTT. The encoded protein is CASSPPTGHTEAFF. Complete variable domain (other parts from reference TRBV7-8 and TRBJ1-1): GAGVSQSPRYKVAKRGQDVALRCDPISGHVSLFWYQQALGQGPEFLTYFQNEAQLDKSGLPSDRFFAERPEGSVSTLKIQRTQQEDSAVYLCASSPPTGHTEAFFGQGTRLTVV.

Only a few counts were recorded for this clone. The chain is built from TRBV20-1 and TRBJ2-7, with 8 positions matching TRBD2. Germline CDR1 reads DFQATT; CDR2 reads SNEGSKA (reference sequence). J gave up 2 bases and V 3 bases, and 18 bases lay outside the gene matches. The CDR3 extends over 18 amino acids. CDR3 residues: CSASATRLAGHRAYEQYF. CDR3 nucleotides: TGCAGTGCTAGTGCCACCCGGCTAGCGGGTCACCGAGCCTACGAGCAGTACTTC.

The chain couples TRBV27 to TRBJ2-7, with 11 bases lining up with TRBD2. Per germline, CDR1 MNHEY and CDR2 SMNVEV (reference sequence). V lost 3 bases to trimming and J lost 3 bases; unmatched junction nucleotides: 4. CDR3 length: 15 amino acids. CDR3 in amino acids: CASSFIAGGLYEQYF. The DNA of the CDR3 is TGTGCCAGCAGTTTCATAGCGGGAGGGCTCTACGAGCAGTACTTC.

This clone showed up just once. The chain joins TRBV5-1 to TRBJ2-3; 10 bases align to TRBD2. Germline V CDR1 and CDR2: SGHRS, YFSETQ. The CDR3 runs to 14 residues. The ends lost 3 bases at V and 5 bases at J; junction bases unmatched: 3. CDR3 residues: CASSSRLAGDTQYF. For the CDR3, the DNA is TGCGCCAGCAGCTCGAGACTAGCGGGAGATACGCAGTATTTT.